The 7 T cell receptor beta chains reported below all come from one sample, sequenced in a study of blood T cell repertoires in COVID-19. This table comes from immunoSEQ multiplex PCR, and its TCRdb copy is limited to in-frame clones, with some not included. The sample lists 190,000 or so clones; about 87% were seen once. Sequencing used PBMCs or T cells enriched from blood (not recorded which). These receptors originate from a man younger than 40 who had recovered from COVID-19.

The chain joins TRBV27 to TRBJ2-1; D gene uncertain. The CDR3 consists of 16 residues. Per germline, CDR1 MNHEY and CDR2 SMNVEV (reference sequence). The V end was cut by 0 bases, the J end by 1 base, with 10 bases between. The CDR3 DNA reads as TGTGCCAGCAGTTTATCTGCGCAAACTTCCTACAATGAGCAGTTCTTC. Residues: CASSLSAQTSYNEQFF.

This clone was found once. The rearrangement links TRBV7-2 to TRBJ1-6; 9 bases line up with TRBD1. Germline trimming cut 5 bases from V and 8 bases from J; bases unmatched to any gene: 7. CDR1 is SGHTA, CDR2 FQGNSA, per germline. CDR3 size: 15 residues. The CDR3 nucleotides are TGTGCCAGCAGCCCAGGGACAGGGCAGCATTCACCCCTCCACTTT. This translates into CASSPGTGQHSPLHF.

The chain's CDR3 is CASSNGDRYNEQFF. The CDR3 DNA reads TGTGCCAGCAGTAACGGGGATCGTTACAATGAGCAGTTCTTC. The gene calls are TRBV27 and TRBJ2-1, with D perhaps TRBD2 (5 bases). Germline V lookup: CDR1 MNHEY, CDR2 SMNVEV (reference sequence). There are 14 residues in the CDR3. V was cut by 5 bases and J by 4 bases, with 12 bases left in between.

This clone was seen just once. This chain connects TRBV9 to TRBJ1-5; no firm D call. Per the germline V gene, CDR1 is SGDLS and CDR2 is YYNGEE. This CDR3 region has 15 residues. V was trimmed by 4 bases and J by 5 bases, leaving 16 bases between them. The CDR3 coding sequence is TGTGCCAGCAGCCCAGATGGAGGGTTACATCAGCCCCAGCATTTT. Amino acid sequence: CASSPDGGLHQPQHF.

CDR3 protein: CARSLGQLSGCIGELFF. CDR3 DNA: TGTGCCAGAAGCTTAGGGCAGTTATCTGGTTGTATCGGGGAGCTGTTTTTT. This chain connects TRBV7-5 to TRBJ2-2; the table's D call, TRBD1, has no DNA check behind it. TRBV7-5 is recorded as a pseudogene. This CDR3 spans 17 amino acids.

The V call is TRBV19, the J call TRBJ1-5, with a possible D match to TRBD1 (6 bases). Trimming took 3 bases from V and 0 from J, leaving 12 bases between them. The V gene's germline CDR1 is LNHDA and CDR2 SQIVND (reference sequence). The CDR3 sequence is 16 residues long. This CDR3 is CASSIWTADSNQPQHF. For the CDR3, the DNA is TGTGCCAGTAGTATCTGGACAGCCGATAGCAATCAGCCCCAGCATTTT.

The chain couples TRBV5-4 to TRBJ2-3; 8 bases fit TRBD2. Per germline, CDR1 SGHNT and CDR2 YYREEE (reference sequence). Trimming took 0 bases from V and 1 from J; bases not matched to a gene: 4. The CDR3 has 16 amino acids. The CDR3 spells CASSLAAGEGTDTQYF. CDR3 nucleotides: TGTGCCAGCAGCTTGGCAGCGGGAGAAGGCACAGATACGCAGTATTTT.